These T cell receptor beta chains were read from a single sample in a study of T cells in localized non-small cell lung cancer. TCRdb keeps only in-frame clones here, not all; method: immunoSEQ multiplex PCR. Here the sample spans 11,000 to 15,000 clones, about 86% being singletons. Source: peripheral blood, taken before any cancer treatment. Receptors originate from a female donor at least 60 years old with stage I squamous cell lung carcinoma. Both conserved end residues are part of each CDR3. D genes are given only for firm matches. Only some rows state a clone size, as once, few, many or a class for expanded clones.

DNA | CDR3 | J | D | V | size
TGTGCCAGCAGTTTACTTCGGGGCGTGAACCAGTACTTC | CASSLLRGVNQYF | TRBJ2-5 | - | TRBV28 | -
TGTGCCAGCAGCCAAACCGAGACAGGAGCAATGTATGGCTACACCTTC | CASSQTETGAMYGYTF | TRBJ1-2 | - | TRBV5-8 | -
TGTGCCAGCAGCCTTGCCGGGACAGGGGGATCACCCCTCCACTTT | CASSLAGTGGSPLHF | TRBJ1-6 | TRBD1 | TRBV6-6 | -
TGCGCCAGCAGCTTGGTGCCAGGGAGGGAGCTGTTTTTT | CASSLVPGRELFF | TRBJ2-2 | - | TRBV5-1 | few
TGTGCCAGCAGCTTAGCGCAGGTTCAGCCCCAGCATTTT | CASSLAQVQPQHF | TRBJ1-5 | - | TRBV7-9 | few
TGTGCCAGCAGCTTCCACCAAGGGGGCTCCTACGAGCAGTACTTC | CASSFHQGGSYEQYF | TRBJ2-7 | - | TRBV5-4 | -
TGTGCCAGCAGTGGGACGACAGAACAGCAGTTCTTC | CASSGTTEQQFF | TRBJ2-1 | - | TRBV2 | -
TGTGCCAGCAGCCGACTTAGTTCTGGAAACACCATATATTTT | CASSRLSSGNTIYF | TRBJ1-3 | - | TRBV11-2 | -
TGTGCCAGCAGCCCCCGAGGGGCCAGCGGGGGGGCCTACGAGCAGTACTTC | CASSPRGASGGAYEQYF | TRBJ2-7 | TRBD2 | TRBV7-2 | -
TGTGCCTGGGTTGTCCGGGGCGGTTCAGATACGCAGTATTTT | CAWVVRGGSDTQYF | TRBJ2-3 | - | TRBV30 | -
TGTGCCAGCAGCGTACTACAGGCAACCGGGGAGCTGTTTTTT | CASSVLQATGELFF | TRBJ2-2 | - | TRBV9 | -
TGTGCTAGTGGTTCCCTGGGTCTCGTTTTCTACAATGAGCAGTTCTTC | CASGSLGLVFYNEQFF | TRBJ2-1 | - | TRBV12-5 | once
TGCGCCAGCAGCCAAGACCGGGACAGTTCACCCCTCCACTTT | CASSQDRDSSPLHF | TRBJ1-6 | TRBD1 | TRBV4-3 | -
TGTGCCAGCAGCTTAAGGGCAGGGATGGGAACTGAAGCTTTCTTT | CASSLRAGMGTEAFF | TRBJ1-1 | - | TRBV7-3 | -
TGTGCCATCCGGACAGGGGGATACAATGAGCAGTTCTTC | CAIRTGGYNEQFF | TRBJ2-1 | TRBD1 | TRBV10-3 | -
TGTGCCAGCAGTCCCAGGGGGAGGGAGGGAAGGACTGAAGCTTTCTTT | CASSPRGREGRTEAFF | TRBJ1-1 | TRBD1 | TRBV7-2 | -
TGCGCCAGCAGCACCACAGGTCGGCCTAATGAAAAACTGTTTTTT | CASSTTGRPNEKLFF | TRBJ1-4 | - | TRBV5-1 | -
TGCGCCAGCAGTCTCCGGGACGTAAATTCACCCCTCCACTTT | CASSLRDVNSPLHF | TRBJ1-6 | - | TRBV10-1 | -
TGCAGCGTTGAAGTTGGAGGGAACTATGGCTACACCTTC | CSVEVGGNYGYTF | TRBJ1-2 | - | TRBV29-1 | -
TGTGCCAGCAGTGGGACGGGGAGATCCGACGAGCAGTACTTC | CASSGTGRSDEQYF | TRBJ2-7 | - | TRBV6-5 | -
TGTGCCAGCAGCTTAGCGAGCGAGACCCAGTACTTC | CASSLASETQYF | TRBJ2-5 | - | TRBV7-9 | -
TGTGCCAGTAGTACGACAGGGCGTGTGGGCTACACCTTC | CASSTTGRVGYTF | TRBJ1-2 | TRBD1 | TRBV19 | once
TGTGCCAGCAGCTCGTTAGCGGGGTCGAACACCGGGGAGCTGTTTTTT | CASSSLAGSNTGELFF | TRBJ2-2 | TRBD2 | TRBV5-6 | once
TGTGCCAGCTCACCACGGGGAACAGGGAACAATCAGCCCCAGCATTTT | CASSPRGTGNNQPQHF | TRBJ1-5 | - | TRBV18 | -
TGTGCCAGCAGTTACTATGACGGTGGCTACACCTTC | CASSYYDGGYTF | TRBJ1-2 | - | TRBV6-5 | once
TGTGCCAGCTCACCAGGGACAGGGCCCTTCAATGAGCAGTTCTTC | CASSPGTGPFNEQFF | TRBJ2-1 | TRBD1 | TRBV18 | -
TGTGCCAGCAGGGAGGGCGGAAAGGGGGCCAACGTCCTGACTTTC | CASREGGKGANVLTF | TRBJ2-6 | - | TRBV27 | once
TGTGCCAGCAGTGCAGAGGGTTATGGCTACACCTTC | CASSAEGYGYTF | TRBJ1-2 | - | TRBV6-1 | few
TGTGCCAGCAGTTTCTCCCAGGGATCTGCTTCACCCCTCCACTTT | CASSFSQGSASPLHF | TRBJ1-6 | - | TRBV6-5 | -
TGTGCCAGCAGTTACTCGAGCGGGCTAGAGCAGTACTTC | CASSYSSGLEQYF | TRBJ2-7 | - | TRBV6-5 | -
TGTGCCAGCAGCGTAGGGACCCTTGGAGACACCATATATTTT | CASSVGTLGDTIYF | TRBJ1-3 | - | TRBV9 | -
TGTGCCAGCTTTCGGGCGGGGGGGCTTAATGAGCAGTTCTTC | CASFRAGGLNEQFF | TRBJ2-1 | TRBD2 | TRBV2 | -
TGCGCCAGCAGCCCCCAACGGACGTCGACCCTCTATGGCTACACCTTC | CASSPQRTSTLYGYTF | TRBJ1-2 | - | TRBV5-1 | once